This T cell receptor (beta chain) was observed in a study of shared clonotypes between healthy human individuals. Everyone who donated was a Caucasian adult who lived in Nashville, Tennessee. Negatively enriched CD4+ T cells were divided by CD45RA into naive and memory. On sorted subsets, replicate PCRs used roughly 190 ng DNA, or some 28,000 T cell genomes. Measured with immunoSEQ multiplex PCR; TCRdb has only the in-frame clones, and not every one. Of approximately 1.5 million clones listed, 95% to 99% were seen once; the top ten hold roughly 0.45%. Sequenced input: naive CD4+ T cells sorted from blood. Subset in this sample: CD45RA+ positively selected. This TCR came from a man aged 25-45 years in good health.

The CDR3 DNA is TGCGCCAGCAGCTTGTTTAGGCCGAATGAAAAACTGTTTTTT. Its translation is CASSLFRPNEKLFF. The rearrangement joins TRBV5-1 to TRBJ1-4; no clear D gene. Between the trimmed V and J ends, which lost 1 base and 5 bases, there was a span of 9 bases. This CDR3 region has 14 residues. Germline CDR1 SGHRS, CDR2 YFSETQ.